A selection of T cell receptor beta chains follows, all from one sample in a study of cytomegalovirus exposure and HLA in healthy donors. Clones were read by immunoSEQ multiplex PCR, and TCRdb kept only the in-frame ones, dropping some. The table lists some 150,000 clones, roughly three quarters of them singletons. The source material was PBMCs. These receptors all come from a man aged 55 to 70 in good health and CMV-seronegative. Both conserved end residues are part of each CDR3. Each record gives: clone size, J gene, D gene, V gene, CDR3 DNA, CDR3 protein. The D gene is left open where the match is weak. The size entry is marked missing in some rows and otherwise reads once, few, many or a size class.

clone size: -
J gene: TRBJ2-1
D gene: -
V gene: TRBV18
CDR3 DNA: TGTGCCAGCTCACTGAGCGTAAGCTCCTACAATGAGCAGTTCTTC
CDR3 protein: CASSLSVSSYNEQFF

clone size: -
J gene: TRBJ1-4
D gene: TRBD1
V gene: TRBV29-1
CDR3 DNA: TGCAGCGCGAGGGGGCAAGCTAATGAAAAACTGTTTTTT
CDR3 protein: CSARGQANEKLFF

clone size: once
J gene: TRBJ2-7
D gene: TRBD2
V gene: TRBV5-6
CDR3 DNA: TGTGCCAGCAGCAATCCGACTAGCGGGAGGTTCTACGAGCAGTACTTC
CDR3 protein: CASSNPTSGRFYEQYF

clone size: -
J gene: TRBJ2-2
D gene: TRBD2
V gene: TRBV19
CDR3 DNA: TGTGCCAGTAGTATCGGGACTAGCGGGAGGGCAAACACCGGGGAGCTGTTTTTT
CDR3 protein: CASSIGTSGRANTGELFF

clone size: -
J gene: TRBJ2-2
D gene: -
V gene: TRBV19
CDR3 DNA: TGTGCCAGTAGTATAGACAATATCGCGGGGTGGGGCTCGAACACCGGGGAGCTGTTTTTT
CDR3 protein: CASSIDNIAGWGSNTGELFF

clone size: -
J gene: TRBJ2-7
D gene: TRBD1
V gene: TRBV18
CDR3 DNA: TGTGCCAGCTCTCTATCTCACCGGGACAGGTTGACCTACGAGCAGTACTTC
CDR3 protein: CASSLSHRDRLTYEQYF

clone size: -
J gene: TRBJ1-2
D gene: TRBD1
V gene: TRBV7-8
CDR3 DNA: TGTGCCAGCAGCCCTAAGAGGGACAGGCCTGTAGCTAACTATGGCTACACCTTC
CDR3 protein: CASSPKRDRPVANYGYTF

clone size: -
J gene: TRBJ2-7
D gene: TRBD1
V gene: TRBV5-5
CDR3 DNA: TGTGCCAGCAGCGCCACCGACAGGGGCCTTGGGGAGCAGTACTTC
CDR3 protein: CASSATDRGLGEQYF

clone size: -
J gene: TRBJ2-7
D gene: -
V gene: TRBV4-3
CDR3 DNA: TGCGCCAGCAGCCAATCGACGCTCCAGGGTCAGCAGTACTTC
CDR3 protein: CASSQSTLQGQQYF

clone size: few
J gene: TRBJ1-1
D gene: -
V gene: TRBV28
CDR3 DNA: TGTGCCAGCAGTGGCCCCGGACAGACGAACACTGAAGCTTTCTTT
CDR3 protein: CASSGPGQTNTEAFF

clone size: -
J gene: TRBJ2-7
D gene: TRBD1
V gene: TRBV12-5
CDR3 DNA: TGTGCTAGTGGTTCCTCGACAGGGCCGGACGAGCAGTACTTC
CDR3 protein: CASGSSTGPDEQYF

clone size: few
J gene: TRBJ2-6
D gene: -
V gene: TRBV7-2
CDR3 DNA: TGTGCCAGCAGCGGAGGGTTTCCTGGGGCCAACGTCCTGACTTTC
CDR3 protein: CASSGGFPGANVLTF

clone size: -
J gene: TRBJ2-3
D gene: TRBD2
V gene: TRBV28
CDR3 DNA: TGTGCCAGCAGCTTAGTGGCGGGGGTAACTAGCACAGATACGCAGTATTTT
CDR3 protein: CASSLVAGVTSTDTQYF

clone size: -
J gene: TRBJ1-1
D gene: -
V gene: TRBV5-4
CDR3 DNA: TGTGCCAGCAGCTGGAGGGGAGAGGCGGAGGGCACTGAAGCTTTCTTT
CDR3 protein: CASSWRGEAEGTEAFF

clone size: few
J gene: TRBJ1-2
D gene: TRBD1
V gene: TRBV6-4
CDR3 DNA: TGTGCCAGCAGCCCAGACAGGGGGAGAGGCTACACCTTC
CDR3 protein: CASSPDRGRGYTF

clone size: few
J gene: TRBJ2-7
D gene: -
V gene: TRBV27
CDR3 DNA: TGTGCCAGCAGTTTCGATCGGGTGACCTACGAGCAGTACTTC
CDR3 protein: CASSFDRVTYEQYF

clone size: -
J gene: TRBJ2-3
D gene: TRBD1
V gene: TRBV30
CDR3 DNA: TGTGCCTGGAGGCAGGGGGCGGGGAGCACAGATACGCAGTATTTT
CDR3 protein: CAWRQGAGSTDTQYF

clone size: few
J gene: TRBJ2-7
D gene: -
V gene: TRBV25-1
CDR3 DNA: TGTGCCAGCAGTGAATTTGAGGGAGTCGACGAGCAGTACTTC
CDR3 protein: CASSEFEGVDEQYF

clone size: -
J gene: TRBJ1-2
D gene: -
V gene: TRBV25-1
CDR3 DNA: TGTGCCAGCAGTGTCACAGGGTACTATGGCTACACCTTC
CDR3 protein: CASSVTGYYGYTF

clone size: -
J gene: TRBJ2-2
D gene: -
V gene: TRBV6-5
CDR3 DNA: TGTGCCAGCCAGGGGGGCACCGGGGAGCTGTTTTTT
CDR3 protein: CASQGGTGELFF

clone size: -
J gene: TRBJ2-7
D gene: TRBD2
V gene: TRBV6-5
CDR3 DNA: TGTGCCTGCCGGGCTAGCGGGAGATACGAGCAGTACTTC
CDR3 protein: CACRASGRYEQYF

clone size: once
J gene: TRBJ1-2
D gene: TRBD1
V gene: TRBV15
CDR3 DNA: TGTGCCACCAGCGCGGATTCGACAGGGGGCTTCTATGGCTACACCTTC
CDR3 protein: CATSADSTGGFYGYTF

clone size: -
J gene: TRBJ2-5
D gene: -
V gene: TRBV6-4
CDR3 DNA: TGTGCCAGCAGTGATCGGGACAACTCACAGACCCAGTACTTC
CDR3 protein: CASSDRDNSQTQYF

clone size: -
J gene: TRBJ2-1
D gene: -
V gene: TRBV25-1
CDR3 DNA: TGTGCCAGCAGGCCGACAGTCTCCTACAATGAGCAGTTCTTC
CDR3 protein: CASRPTVSYNEQFF

clone size: few
J gene: TRBJ2-1
D gene: TRBD2
V gene: TRBV5-1
CDR3 DNA: TGCGCCAGCAGCAACCAGTCGGGACTAGCGGCCTACAATGAGCAGTTCTTC
CDR3 protein: CASSNQSGLAAYNEQFF

clone size: -
J gene: TRBJ2-5
D gene: -
V gene: TRBV7-9
CDR3 DNA: TGTGCCAGCAGTTTTGGGGGGGAGACCCAGTACTTC
CDR3 protein: CASSFGGETQYF

clone size: -
J gene: TRBJ2-3
D gene: -
V gene: TRBV6-6
CDR3 DNA: TGTGCCAGCAGTTACTCCGCGGGATCCCAATGGGATACGCAGTATTTT
CDR3 protein: CASSYSAGSQWDTQYF

clone size: -
J gene: TRBJ2-4
D gene: TRBD1
V gene: TRBV11-2
CDR3 DNA: TGTGCCAGCAGTCCGAGCTACCGGGACAGTCAAGCCAAAAACATTCAGTACTTC
CDR3 protein: CASSPSYRDSQAKNIQYF

clone size: -
J gene: TRBJ2-7
D gene: TRBD2
V gene: TRBV27
CDR3 DNA: TGTGCCAGCAGTACCCCCCTCACTAGCGGGAGCTACGAGCAGTACTTC
CDR3 protein: CASSTPLTSGSYEQYF

clone size: -
J gene: TRBJ2-7
D gene: TRBD1
V gene: TRBV7-2
CDR3 DNA: TGTGCCAGCAGCGGAACAGGGGTGGGCGAGCAGTACTTC
CDR3 protein: CASSGTGVGEQYF

clone size: -
J gene: TRBJ2-1
D gene: -
V gene: TRBV28
CDR3 DNA: TGTGCCAGCAGCTCGGTAAACAATGAGCAGTTCTTC
CDR3 protein: CASSSVNNEQFF

clone size: once
J gene: TRBJ2-3
D gene: -
V gene: TRBV7-9
CDR3 DNA: TGTGCCAGCAGCATTCCGACTACTAGCACAGATACGCAGTATTTT
CDR3 protein: CASSIPTTSTDTQYF

clone size: -
J gene: TRBJ2-7
D gene: -
V gene: TRBV16
CDR3 DNA: TGTGCCAGCAGCCAACAGGAGGGCCTGAGCTCCTACGAGCAGTACTTC
CDR3 protein: CASSQQEGLSSYEQYF

clone size: -
J gene: TRBJ2-7
D gene: -
V gene: TRBV7-2
CDR3 DNA: TGTGCCAGCAGCCCGCGGACTGGGAACTACGAGCAGTACTTC
CDR3 protein: CASSPRTGNYEQYF

clone size: -
J gene: TRBJ1-3
D gene: -
V gene: TRBV7-2
CDR3 DNA: TGTGCCAGCAGCTTCGGACTGCTAAACTCTGGAAACACCATATATTTT
CDR3 protein: CASSFGLLNSGNTIYF

clone size: -
J gene: TRBJ2-3
D gene: TRBD2
V gene: TRBV10-3
CDR3 DNA: TGTGCCATCAGTGGTTTTAGCGGGCGATCGGAACGCACAGATACGCAGTATTTT
CDR3 protein: CAISGFSGRSERTDTQYF

clone size: once
J gene: TRBJ2-1
D gene: TRBD1
V gene: TRBV30
CDR3 DNA: TGTGCCTGGAGTGTAAAGGGGGCTGACAATGAGCAGTTCTTC
CDR3 protein: CAWSVKGADNEQFF

clone size: -
J gene: TRBJ2-2
D gene: TRBD2
V gene: TRBV5-1
CDR3 DNA: TGCGCCAGCAGCCCGGGACTAGGGAACACCGGGGAGCTGTTTTTT
CDR3 protein: CASSPGLGNTGELFF

clone size: -
J gene: TRBJ2-1
D gene: TRBD2
V gene: TRBV25-1
CDR3 DNA: TGTGCCAGCAGTGAGATAGCGGGAGACAATGAGCAGTTCTTC
CDR3 protein: CASSEIAGDNEQFF

clone size: -
J gene: TRBJ1-4
D gene: -
V gene: TRBV6-6
CDR3 DNA: TGTGCCACCACAGGGATTTATGAAAAACTGTTTTTT
CDR3 protein: CATTGIYEKLFF

clone size: -
J gene: TRBJ2-3
D gene: TRBD2
V gene: TRBV5-1
CDR3 DNA: TGCGCCAGCAGCTTCTCAACTAGCGGGAGGGCCACAGATACGCAGTATTTT
CDR3 protein: CASSFSTSGRATDTQYF

clone size: once
J gene: TRBJ1-3
D gene: TRBD1
V gene: TRBV29-1
CDR3 DNA: TGCAGCGTTGGGACAGGTTTAGGCACCATATATTTT
CDR3 protein: CSVGTGLGTIYF

clone size: -
J gene: TRBJ2-3
D gene: TRBD2
V gene: TRBV5-1
CDR3 DNA: TGCGCCAGCAGAGCCGGGACTAGCAGCACAGATACGCAGTATTTT
CDR3 protein: CASRAGTSSTDTQYF

clone size: -
J gene: TRBJ2-6
D gene: TRBD1
V gene: TRBV6-4
CDR3 DNA: TGTGCCAGCAGGGTTGCCGGGACAGGGATTGGGGCCAACGTCCTGACTTTC
CDR3 protein: CASRVAGTGIGANVLTF

clone size: few
J gene: TRBJ1-3
D gene: TRBD1
V gene: TRBV2
CDR3 DNA: TGTGCCAGCAGTGACGGGACAGGGTTCTCTGGAAACACCATATATTTT
CDR3 protein: CASSDGTGFSGNTIYF

clone size: many
J gene: TRBJ2-2
D gene: -
V gene: TRBV2
CDR3 DNA: TGTGCCAGCAGACCCGGACACAACACCGGGGAGCTGTTTTTT
CDR3 protein: CASRPGHNTGELFF

clone size: few
J gene: TRBJ1-6
D gene: -
V gene: TRBV11-3
CDR3 DNA: TGTGCCAGCAGCTTGGGCAGGGAGGGTTCACCCCTCCACTTT
CDR3 protein: CASSLGREGSPLHF

clone size: once
J gene: TRBJ2-3
D gene: TRBD2
V gene: TRBV27
CDR3 DNA: TGTGCCAGCACTACTAGCGGGAGATCAGATACGCAGTATTTT
CDR3 protein: CASTTSGRSDTQYF

clone size: -
J gene: TRBJ1-4
D gene: -
V gene: TRBV6-1
CDR3 DNA: TGTGCCAGCAGTGAAGCGGGAGGAATTAATGAAAAACTGTTTTTT
CDR3 protein: CASSEAGGINEKLFF

clone size: -
J gene: TRBJ2-7
D gene: TRBD1
V gene: TRBV11-3
CDR3 DNA: TGTGCCAGCAGTTCTAATACTTGGACAGGTCACGAGCAGTACTTC
CDR3 protein: CASSSNTWTGHEQYF

clone size: -
J gene: TRBJ1-1
D gene: TRBD1
V gene: TRBV30
CDR3 DNA: TGTGCCTGGACTAGGACAGGGGGGTTTAGAACTGAAGCTTTCTTT
CDR3 protein: CAWTRTGGFRTEAFF

clone size: -
J gene: TRBJ1-2
D gene: -
V gene: TRBV29-1
CDR3 DNA: TGCAGCGTTGAAGTTCGGGGGGGGGCTAACTATGGCTACACCTTC
CDR3 protein: CSVEVRGGANYGYTF

clone size: -
J gene: TRBJ2-1
D gene: TRBD2
V gene: TRBV7-8
CDR3 DNA: TGTGCCAGCAGCGATGGACTAGCGGACCTCAATGAGCAGTTCTTC
CDR3 protein: CASSDGLADLNEQFF

clone size: few
J gene: TRBJ2-1
D gene: TRBD2
V gene: TRBV5-1
CDR3 DNA: TGCGCCAGCAGCCAGACCAGACTAGCGGGAGTTACCTACAATGAGCAGTTCTTC
CDR3 protein: CASSQTRLAGVTYNEQFF